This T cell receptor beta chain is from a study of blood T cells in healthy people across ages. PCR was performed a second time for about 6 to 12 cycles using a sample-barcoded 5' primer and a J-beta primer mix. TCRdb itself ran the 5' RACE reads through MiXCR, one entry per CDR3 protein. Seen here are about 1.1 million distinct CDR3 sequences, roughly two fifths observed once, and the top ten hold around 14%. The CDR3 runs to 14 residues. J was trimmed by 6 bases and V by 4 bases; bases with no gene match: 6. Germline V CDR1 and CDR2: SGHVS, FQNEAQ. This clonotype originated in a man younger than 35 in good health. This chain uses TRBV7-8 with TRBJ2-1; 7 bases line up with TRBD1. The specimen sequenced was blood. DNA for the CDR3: TGTGCCAGCAGCTCCCGGGACAGATTCAATGAGCAGTTCTTC. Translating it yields CASSSRDRFNEQFF. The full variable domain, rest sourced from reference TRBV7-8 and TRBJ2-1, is GAGVSQSPRYKVAKRGQDVALRCDPISGHVSLFWYQQALGQGPEFLTYFQNEAQLDKSGLPSDRFFAERPEGSVSTLKIQRTQQEDSAVYLCASSSRDRFNEQFFGPGTRLTVL.